This T cell receptor (beta chain) was observed in a study of blood T cell repertoires in COVID-19. For the study at large: Samples of COVID-19 (acute and convalescent) were obtained from the United States, Italy and Spain. PBMCs, B-cell-depleted T cells, or T cells provided the cDNA or gDNA that made up the material.

In the source study's methods: Reference gene primer amplification gave estimated nucleated cell counts. TCRdb's table, derived via immunoSEQ multiplex PCR, lists solely in-frame clones and lacks some. Clone size and V and J calls were adopted from that table, with D and trimming inferred from the DNA. The sample lists 150,000 or so clones, about nine tenths seen once, with 1.5% to 2% in the top ten. This CDR3 region has 15 residues. Germline V gene sequence: CDR1 MNHEY, CDR2 SVGAGI. V dropped 10 bases and J dropped 3; count of bases not matched to a gene: 12. The gene calls are TRBV6-5 and TRBJ2-7; 10 positions match TRBD2. This receptor was identified in a woman aged 45 to 65 with acute or convalescent COVID-19. The sequenced material came from peripheral blood. In nucleotides, the CDR3 is TGTGCCACCCGGGCTAGCGGGAGTCTAGGCTACGAGCAGTACTTC. Its translation is CATRASGSLGYEQYF.